These 29 T cell receptor beta chains originate from one sample sequenced in a study of beta chain features in type 1 diabetes. The sequenced template was cDNA made from the entire isolated RNA. This table comes from immunoSEQ multiplex PCR, and its TCRdb copy is limited to in-frame clones, with some not included. The profile shows under 500,000 clones, around 30% of them singletons. Sequenced material: naive CD4+ T cells from blood. The origin of the receptors is a man between 18 and 29 years old in good health.

The chain recombines TRBV6-5 with TRBJ2-3, with TRBD2 matching over 9 bases. The trim removed 3 bases at V and 1 base at J, leaving 2 bases unmatched. Germline loops: CDR1 MNHEY, CDR2 SVGAGI. This CDR3 is 15 amino acids long. CDR3 in DNA: TGTGCCAGCAGTTATGGCGGGAGGGGCACAGATACGCAGTATTTT. Translating it yields CASSYGGRGTDTQYF.

V gene TRBV9 combines with J gene TRBJ1-1; D not certain. Germline V CDR1 and CDR2: SGDLS, YYNGEE. The CDR3 is 14 amino acids. V dropped 0 bases and J dropped 2 bases, with 8 bases sitting between them. The CDR3 sequence: CASSVAVGNTEAFF. CDR3 nucleotide sequence: TGTGCCAGCAGCGTAGCAGTGGGAAACACTGAAGCTTTCTTT. Drawing the rest from reference TRBV9 and TRBJ1-1, the complete variable domain is DSGVTQTPKHLITATGQRVTLRCSPRSGDLSVYWYQQSLDQGLQFLIQYYNGEERAKGNILERFSAQQFPDLHSELNLSSLELGDSALYFCASSVAVGNTEAFFGQGTRLTVV.

In its sample, this clone was seen a few times. This chain joins TRBV7-8 and TRBJ2-1, with a possible D match to TRBD2 (6 bases). Germline V lookup: CDR1 SGHVS, CDR2 FQNEAQ. CDR3 length: 13 residues. Trimming removed 1 base from V and 12 bases from J, with 13 bases in between. The DNA of the CDR3 is TGTGCCAGCAGCTTAGTCTCCGGGACTTCGCAGTTCTTC. This sequence encodes CASSLVSGTSQFF.

The V gene is TRBV19, the J gene TRBJ1-4, with no clear D. This CDR3 spans 13 amino acids. The ends were cut back, 5 bases at V and 5 bases at J, with 9 bases in the middle. Germline assignment: CDR1 LNHDA and CDR2 SQIVND (reference sequence). The CDR3 reads CASSHSGNEKLFF. CDR3 sequence (DNA): TGTGCCAGTAGTCACTCGGGAAATGAAAAACTGTTTTTT. The whole variable domain, filled in from reference TRBV19 and TRBJ1-4, reads DGGITQSPKYLFRKEGQNVTLSCEQNLNHDAMYWYRQDPGQGLRLIYYSQIVNDFQKGDIAEGYSVSREKKESFPLTVTSAQKNPTAFYLCASSHSGNEKLFFGSGTQLSVL.

This clone came up a few times. This chain joins TRBV5-1 and TRBJ2-1; D ambiguous. Trimming took 5 bases from V and 7 from J, leaving 13 bases between them. CDR3 size: 13 residues. Germline assignment: CDR1 SGHRS and CDR2 YFSETQ. The CDR3 protein is CASSPNTGNEQFF. The DNA of the CDR3 is TGCGCCAGCAGTCCGAACACGGGTAATGAGCAGTTCTTC. Full variable domain (outside the CDR3, taken from reference TRBV5-1 and TRBJ2-1): KAGVTQTPRYLIKTRGQQVTLSCSPISGHRSVSWYQQTPGQGLQFLFEYFSETQRNKGNFPGRFSGRQFSNSRSEMNVSTLELGDSALYLCASSPNTGNEQFFGPGTRLTVL.

This clone was counted a few times. This sequence joins TRBV10-3 and TRBJ2-2; D gene unclear. The germline V gene encodes CDR1 ENHRY and CDR2 SYGVKD. Trimming shortened V by 3 bases and J by 5 bases, and 10 bases separated the two germline ends. This CDR3 spans 14 amino acids. The CDR3 DNA sequence: TGTGCCATCAGTGACACGGTAGTTACCGGGGAGCTGTTTTTT. Its translation is CAISDTVVTGELFF.

The chain links TRBV9 to TRBJ2-7, with 8 bases matching TRBD2. Germline V CDR1 and CDR2: SGDLS, YYNGEE. V was pared by 4 bases and J by 0 bases, with 3 bases of the junction left unmatched. The CDR3 spans 14 residues. The chain's CDR3 is CASSISGTSYEQYF. CDR3 DNA: TGTGCCAGCAGCATTAGCGGGACCTCCTACGAGCAGTACTTC. Looking up the rest from reference TRBV9 and TRBJ2-7 gives the full variable domain: DSGVTQTPKHLITATGQRVTLRCSPRSGDLSVYWYQQSLDQGLQFLIQYYNGEERAKGNILERFSAQQFPDLHSELNLSSLELGDSALYFCASSISGTSYEQYFGPGTRLTVT.

The chain carries TRBV5-1 and TRBJ2-5, with TRBD1 matching 7 bases. Trimming at V came to 4 bases and at J to 1 base, leaving 10 bases not matched to a gene. The CDR3 spans 16 residues. Germline loops: CDR1 SGHRS, CDR2 YFSETQ. CDR3 residues: CASSVRTGPFQETQYF. The CDR3 DNA sequence: TGCGCCAGCAGCGTAAGGACAGGCCCTTTCCAAGAGACCCAGTACTTC.

This clone was detected a few times. The chain has TRBV10-3 and TRBJ2-3; possible D gene TRBD1, 6 bases. The CDR3 consists of 15 residues. The germline V gene has CDR1 ENHRY and CDR2 SYGVKD. The V and J ends lost 2 bases and 0 bases respectively, with 9 bases between them. The CDR3 region is CAISELTGSTDTQYF. The CDR3 DNA sequence: TGTGCCATCAGTGAGCTGACAGGAAGCACAGATACGCAGTATTTT.

Only a few counts were recorded for this clone. This chain's CDR3 is CASRRTGGTEAFF. CDR3 DNA sequence: TGTGCCAGCAGAAGGACAGGGGGCACTGAAGCTTTCTTT. The chain uses TRBV7-8 and TRBJ1-1, with TRBD1 identical over 10 bases. The CDR3 is made up of 13 amino acids. Germline values: CDR1 SGHVS, CDR2 FQNEAQ. Trimming at V came to 6 bases and at J to 4 bases, leaving 2 bases not matched to a gene.

This clone was found a few times. The genes are TRBV29-1 and TRBJ1-2; a possible D gene is TRBD1 (6 bases). Trimming took off 4 bases at V and 7 bases at J, with 19 bases between the two ends. The CDR3 length is 14 residues. The V gene's germline CDR1 is SQVTM and CDR2 ANQGSEA. The CDR3: CSVGLLAGESGYTF. CDR3 nucleotides: TGCAGCGTTGGACTACTGGCAGGGGAGAGTGGCTACACCTTC.

The gene calls are TRBV29-1 and TRBJ2-3; D remains ambiguous. Germline CDR1 is SQVTM and CDR2 is ANQGSEA. Trimming took off 3 bases at V and 3 bases at J, with 10 bases between the two ends. This CDR3 is 13 amino acids long. CDR3 protein: CSVDTFGTDTQYF. For the CDR3, the DNA is TGCAGCGTTGATACATTTGGGACAGATACGCAGTATTTT.

This clone has more than one count but fewer than ten. The rearrangement uses TRBV7-9 and TRBJ2-6; D is unclear. Trimming stripped 6 bases from V and 0 bases from J, with 6 bases between. CDR3 length equals 14 residues. CDR1 and CDR2 (germline): SEHNR, FQNEAQ (reference sequence). The CDR3 loop reads CASSTDSGANVLTF. CDR3 bases: TGTGCCAGCAGTACCGACTCTGGGGCCAACGTCCTGACTTTC.

This clone came up a few times. The chain carries TRBV29-1 and TRBJ2-3; D unresolved. Trimming removed 3 bases from V and 0 bases from J, with 10 bases in between. The CDR3 has 14 amino acids. The germline CDR1 and CDR2 sequences are SQVTM and ANQGSEA. This chain's CDR3 is CSVDLKGSTDTQYF. CDR3 DNA: TGCAGCGTTGATCTGAAGGGTAGCACAGATACGCAGTATTTT.

V gene TRBV30 combines with J gene TRBJ1-2; D gene ambiguous. V was clipped by 3 bases and J by 4 bases, with 6 bases between them. Germline lookup yields CDR1 GTSNPN and CDR2 SVGIG (reference sequence). The CDR3 has 11 amino acids. In nucleotides, the CDR3 is TGTGCCTGGAGGCTGAGCTATGGCTACACCTTC. This encodes CAWRLSYGYTF. Looking up the rest from reference TRBV30 and TRBJ1-2 gives the full variable domain: SQTIHQWPATLVQPVGSPLSLECTVEGTSNPNLYWYRQAAGRGLQLLFYSVGIGQISSEVPQNLSASRPQDRQFILSSKKLLLSDSGFYLCAWRLSYGYTFGSGTRLTVV.

This clone was detected a few times. Other DNA sequences in this specimen translate into the identical CDR3. The J gene is TRBJ2-3, the V gene TRBV2; 10 bases line up with TRBD1. The CDR3 is 12 residues long. CDR1 is SNHLY and CDR2 is FYNNEI in the germline V gene. V lost 6 bases, J lost 6 bases, and 0 bases stayed unmatched. In DNA form, the CDR3 reads TGTGCCAGCAGGGACAGGGGGGATACGCAGTATTTT. Amino acids: CASRDRGDTQYF.

The chain carries TRBV11-2 and TRBJ2-7; D gene ambiguous. The CDR3 consists of 11 residues. V was shortened by 5 bases and J by 3 bases, with 5 bases between the two germline ends. The germline CDR1 and CDR2 sequences are SGHAT and FQNNGV. CDR3 coding DNA: TGTGCCAGCAGCATGATCTACGAGCAGTACTTC. Residues: CASSMIYEQYF. Drawing the rest from reference TRBV11-2 and TRBJ2-7, the complete variable domain is EAGVAQSPRYKIIEKRQSVAFWCNPISGHATLYWYQQILGQGPKLLIQFQNNGVVDDSQLPKDRFSAERLKGVDSTLKIQPAKLEDSAVYLCASSMIYEQYFGPGTRLTVT.

This clone was counted only a few times. The chain combines TRBV30 with TRBJ1-4; 7 positions agree with TRBD1. V was pared by 2 bases and J by 8 bases, with 8 bases of the junction left unmatched. The germline V gene encodes CDR1 GTSNPN and CDR2 SVGIG (reference sequence). CDR3 length: 14 residues. The CDR3 nucleotides read TGTGCCTGGAGTCTCGACAGGGAAGGCGAAAAACTGTTTTTT. Translation: CAWSLDREGEKLFF.

The chain has TRBV9 and TRBJ2-1; possibly TRBD2 for D (6 bases). Germline-derived CDR1 and CDR2 are SGDLS and YYNGEE. V lost 4 bases, J lost 9 bases, and 23 bases lay in between. This CDR3 is built from 16 residues. The CDR3 loop reads CASSPLLTGDDGEQFF. CDR3 nucleotides: TGTGCCAGCAGCCCCCTCCTGACGGGAGATGATGGTGAGCAGTTCTTC.

The rearrangement joins TRBV7-2 to TRBJ2-5, with 8 bases matching TRBD2. Looked up from germline, CDR1 is SGHTA and CDR2 is FQGNSA. V was pared by 2 bases and J by 5 bases, with 7 bases of the junction left unmatched. This CDR3 spans 15 amino acids. In nucleotides, the CDR3 is TGTGCCAGCAGCTTACTCGGGAGGGCCTGGGAGACCCAGTACTTC. This sequence encodes CASSLLGRAWETQYF.

As to this clone: Different DNA sequences within this sample yield the same CDR3. The rearrangement joins TRBV9 to TRBJ2-1, with D unclear. The germline V gene has CDR1 SGDLS and CDR2 YYNGEE. The CDR3 loop spans 13 amino acids. V was shortened by 2 bases and J by 4 bases, with 7 bases between the two germline ends. The CDR3 here is CASSVGRYNEQFF. The CDR3 DNA follows: TGTGCCAGCAGCGTCGGACGGTACAATGAGCAGTTCTTC.

In the case of this clone: The same CDR3 arises from other DNA sequences in this sample as well. The CDR3 DNA sequence: TGTGCCAGCAGCTTCGGGACAGGGAACTATGGCTACACCTTC. It codes for CASSFGTGNYGYTF. This chain uses TRBV7-2 with TRBJ1-2, with TRBD1 matching 9 bases. Germline lookup yields CDR1 SGHTA and CDR2 FQGNSA. CDR3 length equals 14 residues. Trimming removed 3 bases from V and 2 bases from J; junction bases left unmatched: 1.

This clone appeared a few times. The chain has TRBV6-6 and TRBJ2-3; no reliable D call. The CDR3 sequence is 14 residues long. Trimming took 6 bases from V and 0 from J, leaving 10 bases between them. Germline V gene data show CDR1 as MNHNY and CDR2 as SVGAGI (reference sequence). This CDR3 is CASRSRPSTDTQYF. The CDR3 DNA follows: TGTGCCAGCAGGTCCAGGCCTAGCACAGATACGCAGTATTTT.

In its sample, this clone was seen a few times. This chain connects TRBV7-6 to TRBJ2-7; D not certain. CDR1 and CDR2 (germline): SGHVS, FNYEAQ. The ends were cut back, 1 base at V and 3 bases at J, with 10 bases in the middle. The CDR3 consists of 14 residues. The DNA for the CDR3 is TGTGCCAGCAGCTTAGGTCCTGTCCTCTACGAGCAGTACTTC. Amino acid sequence: CASSLGPVLYEQYF.

This clone was picked up a small number of times. V and J are TRBV7-2 and TRBJ2-5, with 9 bases matching TRBD2. This CDR3 region has 13 residues. Germline V gene lookup returns CDR1 SGHTA and CDR2 FQGNSA. Losses at the gene ends were 6 bases for V and 8 bases for J; bases not matched to a gene: 7. The CDR3 loop is CASRGAGGPTQYF. For the CDR3, the DNA is TGTGCCAGCAGGGGCGCGGGGGGGCCAACCCAGTACTTC.

This chain connects TRBV30 to TRBJ2-1; D call uncertain. This CDR3 contains 13 residues. Germline-derived CDR1 and CDR2 are GTSNPN and SVGIG (reference sequence). Trimming left V 3 bases short and J 0 bases short, with 6 bases between. For the CDR3, the DNA is TGTGCCTGGAGGGGGAACTCCTACAATGAGCAGTTCTTC. Translated, it gives CAWRGNSYNEQFF. Combining the CDR3 with reference TRBV30 and TRBJ2-1 gives the whole variable domain SQTIHQWPATLVQPVGSPLSLECTVEGTSNPNLYWYRQAAGRGLQLLFYSVGIGQISSEVPQNLSASRPQDRQFILSSKKLLLSDSGFYLCAWRGNSYNEQFFGPGTRLTVL.

This clone showed up just a few times. The genes are TRBV29-1 and TRBJ2-3; the D gene is possibly TRBD2 (5 bases). The CDR3 is 13 residues long. Trimming stripped 4 bases from V and 5 bases from J, with 13 bases between. Germline CDR1 is SQVTM and CDR2 is ANQGSEA. The CDR3 DNA sequence: TGCAGCGTTGGAGCGGTGCTTAGAGATACGCAGTATTTT. Its translation is CSVGAVLRDTQYF.

The rearrangement joins TRBV9 to TRBJ2-1; 7 nucleotides match TRBD2. Losses at the gene ends were 0 bases for V and 8 bases for J; bases not matched to a gene: 5. The CDR3 totals 14 residues. Germline CDR1 SGDLS, CDR2 YYNGEE. CDR3 sequence reads: CASSVVGGSDEQFF. The CDR3 DNA is TGTGCCAGCAGCGTAGTCGGGGGGTCGGATGAGCAGTTCTTC.

This clone has only a few counts. The chain recombines TRBV29-1 with TRBJ2-5; tentatively, D is TRBD2 (5 bases). The CDR3 sequence is 13 residues long. The V and J ends lost 7 bases and 5 bases respectively, with 17 bases between them. Germline V gives CDR1 SQVTM, CDR2 ANQGSEA. The DNA for the CDR3 is TGCAGCGCCGCTCTTTCGGGCGGGGAGACCCAGTACTTC. As protein: CSAALSGGETQYF.